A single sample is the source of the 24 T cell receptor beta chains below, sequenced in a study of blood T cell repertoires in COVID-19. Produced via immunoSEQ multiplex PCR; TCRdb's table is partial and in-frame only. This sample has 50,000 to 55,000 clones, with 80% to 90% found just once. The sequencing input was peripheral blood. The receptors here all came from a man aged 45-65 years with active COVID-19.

The DNA of the CDR3 is TGTGCCTGGAGTGTCGGACAGGGGCATCAGCCCCAGCATTTT. It is translated as CAWSVGQGHQPQHF. The V call is TRBV30, the J call TRBJ1-5, with TRBD1 identical over 9 bases. J lost 5 bases, V lost 0 bases, and 2 bases had no gene match. Germline V gene data show CDR1 as GTSNPN and CDR2 as SVGIG (reference sequence). The CDR3 sequence is 14 residues long.

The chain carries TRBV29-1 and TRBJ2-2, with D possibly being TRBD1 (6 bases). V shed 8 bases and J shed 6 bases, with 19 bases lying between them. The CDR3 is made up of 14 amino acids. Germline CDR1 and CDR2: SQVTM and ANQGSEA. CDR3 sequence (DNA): TGCAGCACCAGGGGCCAGGGATTAGCCGGGGAGCTGTTTTTT. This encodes CSTRGQGLAGELFF.

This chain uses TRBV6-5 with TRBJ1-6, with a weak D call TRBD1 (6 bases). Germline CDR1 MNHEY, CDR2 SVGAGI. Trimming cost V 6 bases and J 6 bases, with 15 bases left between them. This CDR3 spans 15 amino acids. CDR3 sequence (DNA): TGTGCCAGCAGGCTTGCCACAGGGCGTAATTCACCCCTCCACTTT. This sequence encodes CASRLATGRNSPLHF.

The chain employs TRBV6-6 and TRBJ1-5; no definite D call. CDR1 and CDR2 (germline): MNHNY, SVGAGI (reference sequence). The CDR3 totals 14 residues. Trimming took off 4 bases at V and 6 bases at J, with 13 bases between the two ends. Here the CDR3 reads CASSFAAGIQPQHF. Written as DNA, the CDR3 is TGTGCCAGCAGTTTCGCAGCCGGGATTCAGCCCCAGCATTTT.

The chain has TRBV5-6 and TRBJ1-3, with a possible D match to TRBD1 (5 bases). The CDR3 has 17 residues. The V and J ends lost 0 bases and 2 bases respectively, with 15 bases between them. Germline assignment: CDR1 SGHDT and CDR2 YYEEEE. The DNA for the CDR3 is TGTGCCAGCAGCTTGGTTATGGCAGGGCTCCCTGGAAACACCATATATTTT. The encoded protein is CASSLVMAGLPGNTIYF.

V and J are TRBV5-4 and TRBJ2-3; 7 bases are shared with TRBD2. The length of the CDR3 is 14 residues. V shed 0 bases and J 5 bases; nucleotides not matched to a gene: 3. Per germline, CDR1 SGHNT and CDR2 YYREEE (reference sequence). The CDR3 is CASSLGRGGDTQYF. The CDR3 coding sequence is TGTGCCAGCAGCTTGGGTCGCGGGGGAGATACGCAGTATTTT.

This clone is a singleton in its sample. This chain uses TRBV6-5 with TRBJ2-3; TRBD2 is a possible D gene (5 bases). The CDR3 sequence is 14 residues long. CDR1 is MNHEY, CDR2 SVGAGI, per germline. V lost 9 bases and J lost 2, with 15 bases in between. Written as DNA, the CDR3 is TGTGCCAGTAAGGAGGACTTGTACACAGATACGCAGTATTTT. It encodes CASKEDLYTDTQYF.

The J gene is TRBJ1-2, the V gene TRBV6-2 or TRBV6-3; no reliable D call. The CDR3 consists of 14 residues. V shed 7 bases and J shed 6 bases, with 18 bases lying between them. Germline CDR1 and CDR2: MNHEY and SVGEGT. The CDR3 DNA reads TGTGCCAGCATCCCTTCTGGAGCCAGAGATGGCTACACCTTC. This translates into CASIPSGARDGYTF.

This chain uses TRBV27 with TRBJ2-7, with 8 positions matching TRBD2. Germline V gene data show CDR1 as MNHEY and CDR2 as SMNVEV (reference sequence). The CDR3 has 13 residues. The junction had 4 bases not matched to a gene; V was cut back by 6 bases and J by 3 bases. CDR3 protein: CASSRGGNYEQYF. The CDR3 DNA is TGTGCCAGCAGCCGGGGGGGGAACTACGAGCAGTACTTC.

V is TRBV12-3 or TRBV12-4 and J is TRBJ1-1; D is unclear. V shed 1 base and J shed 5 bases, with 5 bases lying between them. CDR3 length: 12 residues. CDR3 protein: CASSLGATEAFF. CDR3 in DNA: TGTGCCAGCAGTTTAGGGGCTACTGAAGCTTTCTTT.

The CDR3 protein is CASPGVYLPECGNTIYF. Here the CDR3 DNA reads TGTGCCAGTCCAGGGGTGTACCTTCCAGAATGTGGAAACACCATATATTTT. The gene calls are TRBV19 and TRBJ1-3; D possibly corresponds to TRBD1 (6 bases). CDR1 is LNHDA, CDR2 SQIVND, per germline (reference sequence). The CDR3 has 17 residues. Trimming took off 8 bases at V and 3 bases at J, with 23 bases between the two ends.

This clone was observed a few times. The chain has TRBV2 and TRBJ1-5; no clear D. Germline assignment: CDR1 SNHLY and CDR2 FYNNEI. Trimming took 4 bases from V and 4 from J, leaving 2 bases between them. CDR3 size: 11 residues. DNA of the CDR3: TGTGCCAGCAGTGCAAATCAGCCCCAGCATTTT. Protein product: CASSANQPQHF.

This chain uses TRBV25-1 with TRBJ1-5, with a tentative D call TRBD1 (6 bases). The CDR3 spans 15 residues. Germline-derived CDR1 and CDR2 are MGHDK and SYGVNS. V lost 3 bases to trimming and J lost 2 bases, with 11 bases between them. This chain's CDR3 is CASSDDRSGNQPQHF. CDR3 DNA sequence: TGTGCCAGCAGTGATGACAGGTCTGGCAATCAGCCCCAGCATTTT.

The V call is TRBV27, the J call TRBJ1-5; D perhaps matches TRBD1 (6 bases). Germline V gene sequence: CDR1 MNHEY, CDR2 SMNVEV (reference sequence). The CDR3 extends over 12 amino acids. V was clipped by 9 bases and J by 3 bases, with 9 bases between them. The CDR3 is CASRTVNQPQHF. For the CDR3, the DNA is TGTGCCAGTCGGACAGTCAATCAGCCCCAGCATTTT.

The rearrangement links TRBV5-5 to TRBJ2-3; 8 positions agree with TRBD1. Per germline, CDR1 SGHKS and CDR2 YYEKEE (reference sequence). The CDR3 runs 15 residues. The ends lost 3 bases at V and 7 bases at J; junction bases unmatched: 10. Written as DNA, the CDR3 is TGTGCCAGCAGCTCAACAGGGGGGCGCGTAAATACGCAGTATTTT. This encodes CASSSTGGRVNTQYF.

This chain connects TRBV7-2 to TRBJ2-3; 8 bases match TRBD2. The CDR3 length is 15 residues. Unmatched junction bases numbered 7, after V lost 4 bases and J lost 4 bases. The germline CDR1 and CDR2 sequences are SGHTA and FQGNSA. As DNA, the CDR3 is TGTGCCAGCAGCTACCGGGGGGGCCCGTCAGATACGCAGTATTTT. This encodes CASSYRGGPSDTQYF.

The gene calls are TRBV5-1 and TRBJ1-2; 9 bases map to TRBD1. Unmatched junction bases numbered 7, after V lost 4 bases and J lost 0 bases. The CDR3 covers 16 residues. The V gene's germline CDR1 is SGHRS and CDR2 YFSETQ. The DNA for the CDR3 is TGCGCCAGCAGCCCACTACAGGGGGCCACTAACTATGGCTACACCTTC. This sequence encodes CASSPLQGATNYGYTF.

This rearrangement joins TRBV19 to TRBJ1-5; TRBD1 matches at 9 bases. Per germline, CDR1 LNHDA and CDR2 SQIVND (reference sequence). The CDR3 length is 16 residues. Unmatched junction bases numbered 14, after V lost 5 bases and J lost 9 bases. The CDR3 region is CASSVQGAGGNRPQHF. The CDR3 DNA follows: TGTGCCAGTAGTGTACAGGGGGCGGGAGGAAACAGGCCCCAGCATTTT. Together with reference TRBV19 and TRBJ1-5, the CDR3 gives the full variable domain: DGGITQSPKYLFRKEGQNVTLSCEQNLNHDAMYWYRQDPGQGLRLIYYSQIVNDFQKGDIAEGYSVSREKKESFPLTVTSAQKNPTAFYLCASSVQGAGGNRPQHFGDGTRLSIL.

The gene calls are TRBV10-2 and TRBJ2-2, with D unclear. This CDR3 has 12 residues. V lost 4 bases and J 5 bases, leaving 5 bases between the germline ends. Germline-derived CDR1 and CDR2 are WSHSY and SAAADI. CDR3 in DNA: TGCGCCAGCAGTGGTGTAACCGGGGAGCTGTTTTTT. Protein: CASSGVTGELFF.

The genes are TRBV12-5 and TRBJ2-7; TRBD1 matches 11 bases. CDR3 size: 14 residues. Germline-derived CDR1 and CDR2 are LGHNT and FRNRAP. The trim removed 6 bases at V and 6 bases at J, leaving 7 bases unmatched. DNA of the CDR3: TGTGCTAGTGGACGGACAGGGGGCAGCTCCGAGCAGTACTTC. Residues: CASGRTGGSSEQYF.

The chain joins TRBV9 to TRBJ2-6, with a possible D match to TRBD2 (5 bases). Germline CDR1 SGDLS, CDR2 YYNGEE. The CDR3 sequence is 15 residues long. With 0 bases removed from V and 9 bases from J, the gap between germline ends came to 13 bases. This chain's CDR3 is CASSVEGALGNVLTF. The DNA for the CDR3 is TGTGCCAGCAGCGTAGAGGGAGCCCTTGGCAACGTCCTGACTTTC.

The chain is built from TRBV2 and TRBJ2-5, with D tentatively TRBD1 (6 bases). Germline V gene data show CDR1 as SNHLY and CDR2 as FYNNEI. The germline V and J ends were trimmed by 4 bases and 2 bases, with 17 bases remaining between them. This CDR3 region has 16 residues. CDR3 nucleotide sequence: TGTGCCAGCAGTGCTTCCCGGGGTCAGGGGCAAGAGACCCAGTACTTC. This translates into CASSASRGQGQETQYF.

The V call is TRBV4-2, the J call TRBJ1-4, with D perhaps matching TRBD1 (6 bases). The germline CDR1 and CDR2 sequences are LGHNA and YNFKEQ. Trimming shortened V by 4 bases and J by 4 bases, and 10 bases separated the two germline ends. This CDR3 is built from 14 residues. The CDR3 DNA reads TGTGCCAGCAGCCTGGGGGCCGGTAATGAAAAACTGTTTTTT. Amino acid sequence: CASSLGAGNEKLFF.

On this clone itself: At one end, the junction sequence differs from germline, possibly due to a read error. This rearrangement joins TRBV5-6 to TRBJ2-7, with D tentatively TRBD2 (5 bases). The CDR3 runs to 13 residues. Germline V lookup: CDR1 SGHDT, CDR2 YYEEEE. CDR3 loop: CASRLGGGYEQYF. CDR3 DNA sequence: TGTGCCAGCAGATTGGGCGGAGGCTACGAGCAGTACTTC.